The clone carrying this T cell receptor beta chain came up a few times. The CDR3 is made up of 17 amino acids. This entry is derived from a study of blood T cell repertoires in COVID-19. Cohort allocation depended upon clinical history that participants reported. Produced via immunoSEQ multiplex PCR; TCRdb's table is partial and in-frame only. The sample holds about 370,000 clones, more than 80% seen once. The specimen was PBMCs or T cells enriched from blood (not recorded which). The chain employs TRBV21-1 and TRBJ1-2. TRBV21-1 constitutes a pseudogene. This clonotype was obtained from a man between 18 and 29 years old who had recovered from COVID-19. CDR3 amino acids: CASSGSGRQLSGGGYTF. CDR3 sequence (DNA): TGTGCCAGCAGCGGAAGCGGGCGACAACTCAGCGGTGGAGGCTACACCTTC.